This passage covers 10 T cell receptor beta chains from one sample sequenced in a study of T cells in Graves' hyperthyroidism and ophthalmopathy. The TCR beta CDR3 regions underwent amplification using RNA transcripts as the source. The HTBI primer set was used in a first-round RT-PCR of the TCR CDR3. TCRdb fed the multiplex PCR reads into MiXCR, producing one record per CDR3 protein. The table lists more than 450,000 distinct CDR3 sequences, 15% to 20% of them singletons, with 47% in the top ten. Source material: blood. All receptors come from a man aged 35-49 years with Graves' ophthalmopathy.

The rearrangement joins TRBV10-3 to TRBJ1-2; no firm D call. The germline V gene has CDR1 ENHRY and CDR2 SYGVKD. This CDR3 region has 12 residues. V was shortened by 11 bases and J by 4 bases, with 14 bases between the two germline ends. CDR3 DNA sequence: TGTGCCGTCCTCGAGCCCTCCTATGGCTACACCTTC. Translation: CAVLEPSYGYTF.

This clonotype was observed a handful of times. CDR3 protein: CASSETTAWEQYF. CDR3 bases: TGTGCCAGCAGTGAAACGACAGCTTGGGAGCAGTACTTC. The rearrangement joins TRBV6-1 to TRBJ2-7; the D gene is possibly TRBD1 (5 bases). This CDR3 has 13 amino acids. Germline V gives CDR1 MNHNS, CDR2 SASEGT. V was trimmed by 2 bases and J by 7 bases, leaving 12 bases between them.

There are many counts of this clonotype. The V call is TRBV5-1, the J call TRBJ1-5; possible D gene TRBD1, 5 bases. In germline, CDR1 is SGHRS, CDR2 YFSETQ. The CDR3 sequence is 14 residues long. The V end lost 0 bases, the J end lost 2 bases, and 6 bases lay between the germline ends. CDR3 DNA: TGCGCCAGCAGCTTGGGGGACCGCAATCAGCCCCAGCATTTT. This codes for CASSLGDRNQPQHF.

This clonotype was counted only a few times. This rearrangement joins TRBV7-3 to TRBJ2-1; 14 bases are a match to TRBD2. Germline V gene lookup returns CDR1 SGHTA and CDR2 FQGTGA. V gave up 4 bases and J gave up 6 bases; unmatched junction bases: 5. The CDR3 covers 16 residues. The CDR3 DNA is TGTGCCAGCAGCTCCATGGGACTAGCGGGAGTCAATGAGCAGTTCTTC. It is translated as CASSSMGLAGVNEQFF.

The sample holds many counts of this clonotype. The gene calls are TRBV3-1 and TRBJ1-2; D call uncertain. V was trimmed by 1 base and J by 1 base, leaving 10 bases between them. This CDR3 spans 15 amino acids. Per the germline V gene, CDR1 is LGHDT and CDR2 is YNNKEL (reference sequence). CDR3 sequence: CASSQGGRDNYGYTF. The CDR3 coding sequence is TGTGCCAGCAGCCAAGGAGGGAGAGATAACTATGGCTACACCTTC. The variable domain in full, completed from reference TRBV3-1 and TRBJ1-2, reads DTAVSQTPKYLVTQMGNDKSIKCEQNLGHDTMYWYKQDSKKFLKIMFSYNNKELIINETVPNRFSPKSPDKAHLNLHINSLELGDSAVYFCASSQGGRDNYGYTFGSGTRLTVV.

This clonotype was seen a handful of times. Germline and junction disagree at one end, which may indicate a read error. The chain links TRBV7-9 to TRBJ2-1; 11 nucleotides line up with TRBD2. The CDR3 is made up of 15 amino acids. Germline V CDR1 and CDR2: SEHNR, FQNEAQ (reference sequence). In DNA, the CDR3 is TGTGCCAGCAGCATAGCGGGAGGGCCCTACAATGAGCAGTTCTTC. Its translation is CASSIAGGPYNEQFF. Drawing the rest from reference TRBV7-9 and TRBJ2-1, the complete variable domain is DTGVSQNPRHKITKRGQNVTFRCDPISEHNRLYWYRQTLGQGPEFLTYFQNEAQLEKSRLLSDRFSAERPKGSFSTLEIQRTEQGDSAMYLCASSIAGGPYNEQFFGPGTRLTVL.

J is TRBJ2-6 and V is TRBV7-9, with D hard to call. Germline V gives CDR1 SEHNR, CDR2 FQNEAQ (reference sequence). The V end was cut by 8 bases, the J end by 11 bases, with 16 bases between. The CDR3 sequence is 13 residues long. CDR3 loop: CASPPDVLDVLTF. CDR3 DNA sequence: TGTGCCAGCCCCCCGGACGTGCTTGACGTCCTGACTTTC.

The genes are TRBV27 and TRBJ2-3; TRBD2 aligns across 11 bases. Trimming took 4 bases from V and 3 from J; bases not matched to a gene: 9. CDR1 and CDR2 (germline): MNHEY, SMNVEV (reference sequence). CDR3 size: 17 residues. Here the CDR3 reads CASSYLGTSGITDTQYF. CDR3 nucleotide sequence: TGTGCCAGCAGTTACCTCGGGACTAGCGGAATTACAGATACGCAGTATTTT.

In this sample, this clonotype turned up many times. The rearrangement joins TRBV6-1 to TRBJ1-2; possibly TRBD1 for D (6 bases). Germline CDR1 is MNHNS and CDR2 is SASEGT. V was trimmed by 1 base and J by 0 bases, leaving 18 bases between them. This CDR3 spans 18 amino acids. The CDR3 loop is CASSEGMYGGPSNYGYTF. CDR3 bases: TGTGCCAGCAGTGAAGGGATGTACGGGGGCCCTTCTAACTATGGCTACACCTTC.

In this sample, this clonotype turned up many times. The rearrangement links TRBV2 to TRBJ2-1; D might be TRBD2 (7 bases). Trimming removed 6 bases from V and 8 bases from J, with 26 bases in between. This CDR3 comprises 17 residues. Germline V gene sequence: CDR1 SNHLY, CDR2 FYNNEI. CDR3 nucleotide sequence: TGTGCCAGCAGGGGGGCCTGGGGGGAGCCCCGGGGGGATGAGCAGTTCTTC. This translates into CASRGAWGEPRGDEQFF.